This T cell receptor (beta chain) was identified in a study of blood T cells in healthy people across ages. Study findings and constraints: Compared with aged donors, long-lived donors showed fewer expanded clones, suggesting selection.

Healthy individuals of Caucasian origin from Russia, aged about 6 to 95, served as donors. A J-beta primer mix and a sample-barcoded 5' primer were used in a second PCR of about 7 to 12 cycles. TCRdb analysed the 5' RACE reads with MiXCR anew, one entry per CDR3 protein. The sample carries 1,800,000 or so distinct CDR3 sequences, about two fifths recorded once. The table lists this clonotype with a few counts. Its antigen is undetermined. Germline CDR1 is LGHDT and CDR2 is YNNKEL (reference sequence). Losses at the gene ends were 0 bases for V and 4 bases for J; bases not matched to a gene: 3. The CDR3 is made up of 14 amino acids.

This rearrangement joins TRBV3-1 to TRBJ2-7; TRBD1 matches at 7 bases. The sequenced sample consisted of blood. The receptor's source is a human donor in good health. For the CDR3, the DNA is TGTGCCAGCAGCCAAGAAACAGGGGAGTACGAGCAGTACTTC. It codes for CASSQETGEYEQYF.